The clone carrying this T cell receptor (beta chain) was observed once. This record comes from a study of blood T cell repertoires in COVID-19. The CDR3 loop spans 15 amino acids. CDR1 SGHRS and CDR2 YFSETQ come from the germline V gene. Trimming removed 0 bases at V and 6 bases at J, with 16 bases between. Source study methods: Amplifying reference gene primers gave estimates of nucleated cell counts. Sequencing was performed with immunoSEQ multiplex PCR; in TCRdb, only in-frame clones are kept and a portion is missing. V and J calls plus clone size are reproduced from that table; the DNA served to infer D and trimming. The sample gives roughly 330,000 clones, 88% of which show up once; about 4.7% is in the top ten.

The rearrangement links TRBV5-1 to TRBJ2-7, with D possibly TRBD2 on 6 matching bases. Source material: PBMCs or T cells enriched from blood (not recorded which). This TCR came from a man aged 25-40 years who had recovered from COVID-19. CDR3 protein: CASSLGQMGGSEQYF. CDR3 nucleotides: TGCGCCAGCAGCTTGGGGCAAATGGGGGGATCCGAGCAGTACTTC.